This T cell receptor (beta chain) is from a study of CD8 T cells in Susac syndrome. CD8+ and CD4+ blood T cells underwent TCR beta sequencing. Control patients had untreated stable or active relapsing-remitting multiple sclerosis by revised McDonald criteria. The germline V and J ends were trimmed by 4 bases and 9 bases, with 13 bases remaining between them. The CDR3 consists of 13 residues. The germline V gene encodes CDR1 SGHDT and CDR2 YYEEEE. An amount of RNA that ranged from roughly 0.5 to 1 ug was reverse transcribed with random hexamers. Multiplex immunoSEQ PCR targeted 54 Vbeta and 13 Jbeta TCR beta segments. One entry per CDR3 protein results from TCRdb running MiXCR on the immunoSEQ multiplex PCR reads. In the table there are approximately 200,000 distinct CDR3 sequences, 80% to 95% of which are singletons. The sample holds one count of this clonotype.

Input material: CD8+ T cells from PBMCs. The sequence was obtained from a human donor with multiple sclerosis. The chain recombines TRBV5-6 with TRBJ2-2, with D unresolved. CDR3 sequence (DNA): TGTGCCAGCAGCCTGTCTAAAGACAGGGAGCTGTTTTTT. This encodes CASSLSKDRELFF. The whole variable domain, remainder taken from reference TRBV5-6 and TRBJ2-2, is DAGVTQSPTHLIKTRGQQVTLRCSPKSGHDTVSWYQQALGQGPQFIFQYYEEEERQRGNFPDRFSGHQFPNYSSELNVNALLLGDSALYLCASSLSKDRELFFGEGSRLTVL.